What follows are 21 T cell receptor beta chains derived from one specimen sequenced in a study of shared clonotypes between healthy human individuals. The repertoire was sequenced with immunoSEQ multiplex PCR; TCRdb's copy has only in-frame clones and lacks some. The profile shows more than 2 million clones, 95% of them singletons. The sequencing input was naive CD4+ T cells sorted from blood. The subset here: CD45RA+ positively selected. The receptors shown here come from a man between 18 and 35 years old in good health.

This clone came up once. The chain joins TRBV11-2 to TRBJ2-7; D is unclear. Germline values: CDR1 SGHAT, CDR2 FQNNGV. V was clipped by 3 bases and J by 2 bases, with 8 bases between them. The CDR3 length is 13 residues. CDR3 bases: TGTGCCAGCAGCTTTACACCCGCCTACGAGCAGTACTTC. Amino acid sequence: CASSFTPAYEQYF. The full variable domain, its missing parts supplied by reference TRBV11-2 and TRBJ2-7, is EAGVAQSPRYKIIEKRQSVAFWCNPISGHATLYWYQQILGQGPKLLIQFQNNGVVDDSQLPKDRFSAERLKGVDSTLKIQPAKLEDSAVYLCASSFTPAYEQYFGPGTRLTVT.

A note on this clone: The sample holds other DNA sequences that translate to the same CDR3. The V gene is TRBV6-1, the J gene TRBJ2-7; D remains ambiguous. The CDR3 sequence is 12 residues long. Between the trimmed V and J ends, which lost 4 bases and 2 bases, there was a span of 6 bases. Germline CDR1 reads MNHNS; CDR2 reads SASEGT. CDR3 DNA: TGTGCCAGCAGTGGTCAGGCCTACGAGCAGTACTTC. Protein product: CASSGQAYEQYF.

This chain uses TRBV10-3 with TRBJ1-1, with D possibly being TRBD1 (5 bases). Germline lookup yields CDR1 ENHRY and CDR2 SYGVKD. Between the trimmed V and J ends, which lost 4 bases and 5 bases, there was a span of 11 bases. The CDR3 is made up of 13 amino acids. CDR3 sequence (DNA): TGTGCCATCAGTGGGGCGGGGGGAACTGAAGCTTTCTTT. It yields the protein CAISGAGGTEAFF.

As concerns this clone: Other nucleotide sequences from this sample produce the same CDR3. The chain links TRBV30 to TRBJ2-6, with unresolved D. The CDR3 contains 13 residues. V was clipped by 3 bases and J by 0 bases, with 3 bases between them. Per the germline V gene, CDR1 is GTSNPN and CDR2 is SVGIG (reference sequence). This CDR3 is CAWRPSGANVLTF. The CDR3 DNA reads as TGTGCCTGGAGGCCCTCTGGGGCCAACGTCCTGACTTTC.

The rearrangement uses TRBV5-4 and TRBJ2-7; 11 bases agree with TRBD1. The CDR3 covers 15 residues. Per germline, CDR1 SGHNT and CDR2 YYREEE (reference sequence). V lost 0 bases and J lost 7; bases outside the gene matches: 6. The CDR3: CASSLAWTGGGEQYF. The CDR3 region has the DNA TGTGCCAGCAGCTTGGCGTGGACAGGGGGCGGGGAGCAGTACTTC.

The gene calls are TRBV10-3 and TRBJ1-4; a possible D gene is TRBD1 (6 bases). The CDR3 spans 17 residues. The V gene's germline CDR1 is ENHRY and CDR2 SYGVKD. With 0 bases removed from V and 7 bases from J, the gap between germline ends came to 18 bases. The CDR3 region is CAISESFWGAGGEKLFF. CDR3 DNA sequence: TGTGCCATCAGTGAGTCATTTTGGGGGGCCGGTGGTGAAAAACTGTTTTTT.

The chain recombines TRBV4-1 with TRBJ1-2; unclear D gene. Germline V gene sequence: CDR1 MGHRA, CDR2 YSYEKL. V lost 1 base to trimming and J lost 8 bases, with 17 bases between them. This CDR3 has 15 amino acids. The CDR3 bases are TGCGCCAGCAGCCAAGGCGTCGGGCGGAACGGGGGCTACACCTTC. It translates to CASSQGVGRNGGYTF.

In DNA form, the CDR3 reads TGCGCCAGCACGTGGGGGATGAACACTGAAGCTTTCTTT. It specifies CASTWGMNTEAFF. The chain uses TRBV5-1 and TRBJ1-1; D possibly corresponds to TRBD1 (5 bases). Germline CDR1 SGHRS, CDR2 YFSETQ. V shed 6 bases and J shed 0 bases, with 9 bases lying between them. The CDR3 is 13 amino acids.

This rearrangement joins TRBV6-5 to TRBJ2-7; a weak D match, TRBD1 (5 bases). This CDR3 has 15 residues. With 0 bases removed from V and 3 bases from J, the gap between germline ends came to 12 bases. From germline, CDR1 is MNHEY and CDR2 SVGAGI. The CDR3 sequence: CASSYSGVLNYEQYF. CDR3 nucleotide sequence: TGTGCCAGCAGTTACTCAGGGGTTTTGAACTACGAGCAGTACTTC.

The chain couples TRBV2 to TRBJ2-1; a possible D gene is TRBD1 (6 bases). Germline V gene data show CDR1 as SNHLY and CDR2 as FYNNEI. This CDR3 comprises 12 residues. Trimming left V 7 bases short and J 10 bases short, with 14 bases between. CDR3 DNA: TGTGCCAGCACTCAGGGGATAAGGGAGCAGTTCTTC. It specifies CASTQGIREQFF.

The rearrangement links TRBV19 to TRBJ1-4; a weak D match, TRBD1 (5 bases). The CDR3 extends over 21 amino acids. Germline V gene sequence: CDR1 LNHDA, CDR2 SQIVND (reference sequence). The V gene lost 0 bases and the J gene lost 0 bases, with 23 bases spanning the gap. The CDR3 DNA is TGTGCCAGTAGTATAGATCATTCGGACCTCTTAACGGGGCCAACTAATGAAAAACTGTTTTTT. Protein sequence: CASSIDHSDLLTGPTNEKLFF. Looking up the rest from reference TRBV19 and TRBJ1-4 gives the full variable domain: DGGITQSPKYLFRKEGQNVTLSCEQNLNHDAMYWYRQDPGQGLRLIYYSQIVNDFQKGDIAEGYSVSREKKESFPLTVTSAQKNPTAFYLCASSIDHSDLLTGPTNEKLFFGSGTQLSVL.

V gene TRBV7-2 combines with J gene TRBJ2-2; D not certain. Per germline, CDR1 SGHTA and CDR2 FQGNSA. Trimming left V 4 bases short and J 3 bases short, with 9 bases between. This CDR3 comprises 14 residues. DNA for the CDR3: TGTGCCAGCAGCTCCCTAGAATACACCGGGGAGCTGTTTTTT. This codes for CASSSLEYTGELFF.

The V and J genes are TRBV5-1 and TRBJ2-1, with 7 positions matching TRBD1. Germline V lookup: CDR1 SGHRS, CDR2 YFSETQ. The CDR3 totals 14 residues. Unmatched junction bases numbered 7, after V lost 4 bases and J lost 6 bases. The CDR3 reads CASSPDRASNEQFF. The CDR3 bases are TGCGCCAGCAGCCCCGACAGGGCTAGCAATGAGCAGTTCTTC.

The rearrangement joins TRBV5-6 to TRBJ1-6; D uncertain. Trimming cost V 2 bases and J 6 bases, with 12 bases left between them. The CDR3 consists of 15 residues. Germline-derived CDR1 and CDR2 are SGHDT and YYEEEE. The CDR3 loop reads CASSFGGGLNSPLHF. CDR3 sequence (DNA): TGTGCCAGCAGCTTCGGTGGAGGGCTTAATTCACCCCTCCACTTT.

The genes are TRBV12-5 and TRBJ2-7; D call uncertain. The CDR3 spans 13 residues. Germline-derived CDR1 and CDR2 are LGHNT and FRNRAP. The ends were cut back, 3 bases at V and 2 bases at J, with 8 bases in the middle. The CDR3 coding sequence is TGTGCTAGTGGTTTTAGGCAGCCCTACGAGCAGTACTTC. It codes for CASGFRQPYEQYF.

CDR3 DNA: TGTGCCATCACCGCGGGACTAGCGGACAATGAGCAGTTCTTC. Translated: CAITAGLADNEQFF. The chain recombines TRBV10-3 with TRBJ2-1; 11 positions agree with TRBD2. The germline CDR1 and CDR2 sequences are ENHRY and SYGVKD. After removal of 7 bases from V and 5 bases from J, the junction contained 4 bases not matched to a gene. This CDR3 is 14 amino acids long.

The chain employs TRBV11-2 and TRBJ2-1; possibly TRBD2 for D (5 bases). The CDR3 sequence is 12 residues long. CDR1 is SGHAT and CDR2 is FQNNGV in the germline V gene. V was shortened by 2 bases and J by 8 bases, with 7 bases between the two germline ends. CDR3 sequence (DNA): TGTGCCAGCAGCTTAACGGGGTATGAGCAGTTCTTC. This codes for CASSLTGYEQFF.

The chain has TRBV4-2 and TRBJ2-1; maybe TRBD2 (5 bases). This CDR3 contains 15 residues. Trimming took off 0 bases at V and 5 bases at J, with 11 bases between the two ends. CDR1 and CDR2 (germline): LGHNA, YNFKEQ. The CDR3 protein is CASSQDTGSNNEQFF. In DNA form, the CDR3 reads TGTGCCAGCAGCCAAGATACGGGGAGTAACAATGAGCAGTTCTTC.

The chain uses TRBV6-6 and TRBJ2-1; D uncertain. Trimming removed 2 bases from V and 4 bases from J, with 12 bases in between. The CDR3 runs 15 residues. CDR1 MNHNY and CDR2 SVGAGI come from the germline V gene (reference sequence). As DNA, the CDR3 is TGTGCCAGCAGTTACGGAAACATAAATTACAATGAGCAGTTCTTC. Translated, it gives CASSYGNINYNEQFF.

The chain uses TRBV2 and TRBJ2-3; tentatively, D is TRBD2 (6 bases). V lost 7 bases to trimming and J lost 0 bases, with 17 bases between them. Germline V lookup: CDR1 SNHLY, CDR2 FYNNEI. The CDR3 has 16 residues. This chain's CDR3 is CASIGFSGLSTDTQYF. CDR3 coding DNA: TGTGCCAGCATCGGCTTCTCGGGACTCAGCACAGATACGCAGTATTTT.

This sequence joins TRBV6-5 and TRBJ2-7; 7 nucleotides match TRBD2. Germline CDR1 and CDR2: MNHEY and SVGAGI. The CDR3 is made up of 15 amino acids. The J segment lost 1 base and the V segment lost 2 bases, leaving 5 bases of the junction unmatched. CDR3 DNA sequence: TGTGCCAGCAGTTACAAGTCGGGGGGTTCCTACGAGCAGTACTTC. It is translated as CASSYKSGGSYEQYF.